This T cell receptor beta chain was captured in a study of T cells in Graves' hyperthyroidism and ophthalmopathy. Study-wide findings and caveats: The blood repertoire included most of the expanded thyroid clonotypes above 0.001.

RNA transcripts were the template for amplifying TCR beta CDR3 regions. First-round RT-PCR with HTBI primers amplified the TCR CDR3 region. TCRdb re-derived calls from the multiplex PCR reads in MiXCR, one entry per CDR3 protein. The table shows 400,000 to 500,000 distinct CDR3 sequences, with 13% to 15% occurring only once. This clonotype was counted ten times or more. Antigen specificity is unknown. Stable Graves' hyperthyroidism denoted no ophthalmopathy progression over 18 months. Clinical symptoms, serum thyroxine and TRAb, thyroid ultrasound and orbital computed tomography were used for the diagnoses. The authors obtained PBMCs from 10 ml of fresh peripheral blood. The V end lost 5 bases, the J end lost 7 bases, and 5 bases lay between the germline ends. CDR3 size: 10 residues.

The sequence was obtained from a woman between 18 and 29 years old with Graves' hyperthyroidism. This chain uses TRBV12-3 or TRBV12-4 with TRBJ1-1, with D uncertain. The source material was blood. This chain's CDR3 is CASSRVEAFF. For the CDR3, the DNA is TGTGCCAGCAGTAGGGTTGAAGCTTTCTTT.